Presented here are 9 T cell receptor beta chains from one specimen sequenced in a study of control samples from healthy donors and cancer patients (dated by TCRdb to 2018 to 2020). Receptors were amplified or captured by the immunoSEQ multiplex PCR assay. Here the immuneACCESS table is served through TCRdb, limited to in-frame sequences with V and J called. Missing clones are a known gap in these copies; in checked studies unresolved V genes cover under half, and the rest lacks a known reason. For this sample the table gives about 110,000 clones, of which approximately 90% were detected only once. The top ten clones comprise approximately 18% of the sample. The specimen was blood. These receptors originate from a woman aged 45-65 years in good health.

This chain joins TRBV28 and TRBJ1-2; D possibly corresponds to TRBD1 (5 bases). The CDR3 contains 17 residues. CDR1 MDHEN and CDR2 SYDVKM come from the germline V gene. V lost 6 bases and J 5 bases, leaving 25 bases between the germline ends. The CDR3 bases are TGTGCCAGCAGCCCCGGGACGGCCCGACCTTACAAATATGGCTACACCTTC. This gives the protein CASSPGTARPYKYGYTF.

The chain joins TRBV21-1 to TRBJ2-7; the DNA was not compared with TRBD1, the D call given in the table. TRBV21-1 is listed as a pseudogene. This CDR3 spans 12 amino acids. CDR3 sequence reads: CARPDRGYEQYV. DNA of the CDR3: TGTGCCAGACCGGACAGAGGTTACGAGCAGTACGTC.

The V gene is TRBV19, the J gene TRBJ1-6; a possible D gene is TRBD1 (6 bases). This CDR3 is built from 16 residues. The V gene lost 7 bases and the J gene lost 6 bases, with 19 bases spanning the gap. Per germline, CDR1 LNHDA and CDR2 SQIVND (reference sequence). CDR3 sequence reads: CASTKRGTKGNSPLHF. Written as DNA, the CDR3 is TGTGCCAGTACCAAGCGGGGGACAAAGGGTAATTCACCCCTCCACTTT.

V usage is TRBV2 and J usage is TRBJ1-3; no clear D gene. This CDR3 has 14 residues. Trimming shortened V by 3 bases and J by 7 bases, and 13 bases separated the two germline ends. Germline CDR1 and CDR2: SNHLY and FYNNEI. The CDR3 DNA follows: TGTGCCAGCAGTGATGGTGGGTTTCGGAACACCATATATTTT. This encodes CASSDGGFRNTIYF.

This sequence joins TRBV6-5 and TRBJ1-2, with TRBD1 identical over 8 bases. In germline, CDR1 is MNHEY, CDR2 SVGAGI. The CDR3 has 13 residues. The trim removed 10 bases at V and 5 bases at J, leaving 9 bases unmatched. CDR3 residues: CATSQGGPYGYTF. CDR3 coding DNA: TGTGCCACCTCACAGGGGGGACCATATGGCTACACCTTC.

The chain recombines TRBV7-9 with TRBJ2-5; D remains unclear. The CDR3 extends over 13 amino acids. CDR1 SEHNR and CDR2 FQNEAQ come from the germline V gene (reference sequence). Between the trimmed V and J ends, which lost 3 bases and 0 bases, there was a span of 5 bases. The CDR3 region has the DNA TGTGCCAGCAGCTTGATGTACCAAGAGACCCAGTACTTC. This translates into CASSLMYQETQYF.

The chain combines TRBV28 with TRBJ1-6; TRBD1 matches 7 bases. This CDR3 comprises 15 residues. CDR1 and CDR2 (germline): MDHEN, SYDVKM. The ends lost 6 bases at V and 7 bases at J; junction bases unmatched: 9. CDR3 sequence: CASRSVGTVNSPLHF. DNA of the CDR3: TGTGCCAGCAGGAGTGTAGGGACAGTAAATTCACCCCTCCACTTT.

The chain has TRBV5-6 and TRBJ1-3; D not resolved. Trimming took 0 bases from V and 11 from J, leaving 15 bases between them. CDR1 and CDR2 from the germline V gene are SGHDT and YYEEEE. The length of the CDR3 is 14 residues. This CDR3 reads CASSLVHSRQAIYF. The CDR3 region has the DNA TGTGCCAGCAGCTTGGTACACTCCCGGCAGGCCATATATTTT.

V usage is TRBV6-4 and J usage is TRBJ1-5, with D perhaps TRBD1 (5 bases). With 3 bases removed from V and 7 bases from J, the gap between germline ends came to 10 bases. Germline CDR1 and CDR2: MRHNA and SNTAGT. The CDR3 length is 13 residues. The CDR3 here is CASSEMQGQPQHF. The CDR3 coding sequence is TGTGCCAGCAGTGAAATGCAGGGACAGCCCCAGCATTTT.